Listed here is a single T cell receptor (beta chain). This specimen comes from a study of blood T cell repertoires in COVID-19. Trimming stripped 3 bases from V and 10 bases from J, with 15 bases between. CDR3 length: 12 amino acids. Per germline, CDR1 DFQATT and CDR2 SNEGSKA (reference sequence). Source study methods: Nucleated cell counts were estimated from reference gene primer amplification. Clones were read by immunoSEQ multiplex PCR, and TCRdb kept only the in-frame ones, dropping some. The DNA was the basis for D and trimming; V, J and clone size are from that table. The sample has fewer than 200,000 clones, 83% seen once.

The chain is built from TRBV20-1 and TRBJ1-2; D may be TRBD1 (5 bases). This TCR derives from a woman older than 75 with acute or convalescent COVID-19. Sample: peripheral blood. In DNA form, the CDR3 reads TGCAGTGCTAGTGTCAGGGCGTCGGCCTACACCTTC. It specifies CSASVRASAYTF.